This TCR beta chain was sequenced for a study of radiotherapy plus CTLA-4 blockade in lung cancer. As concerns this clone: Its antigen is currently unknown.

General observations from the study: Radiotherapy with ipilimumab was followed by blood expansion of tumor-derived clones.

Sequenced by immunoSEQ multiplex PCR; TCRdb stores in-frame clones only, minus some. The sample consists of around 70,000 clones, roughly 91% of them appearing once. Ipilimumab-mediated CTLA-4 blockade plus focal radiation was given to patients having chemo-refractory metastatic non-small-cell lung cancer. This clonotype was sampled from a human donor with non-small cell lung cancer that progressed on radiotherapy plus ipilimumab. The material sequenced was peripheral blood, taken from a patient treated with radiotherapy plus ipilimumab.

CDR3 region: CASSLGTGAHTDTQYF. CDR3 bases: TGTGCCAGCAGCTTAGGGACAGGGGCACACACAGATACGCAGTATTTT. The V gene is TRBV11-1, the J gene TRBJ2-3; 9 nucleotides agree with TRBD1. The germline CDR1 and CDR2 sequences are SGHAT and FQDESV (reference sequence). V dropped 1 base and J dropped 2; count of bases not matched to a gene: 4. The CDR3 loop spans 16 amino acids.